The T cell receptor beta chain under discussion was sequenced for a study of response to subunit inactivated influenza vaccine. Unmatched junction bases numbered 9, after V lost 5 bases and J lost 6 bases. CDR1 and CDR2 from the germline V gene are SGHAT and FQNNGV. There are 15 residues in the CDR3. In TCRdb, the RT-PCR reads were re-called with MiXCR into one record per CDR3 protein. The top ten hold roughly 10% of the sample, which has hundreds of thousands of distinct CDR3 sequences, about an eighth seen once. The chain uses TRBV11-2 and TRBJ2-4; 8 bases are shared with TRBD1. The source was PBMCs from blood, collected on the day of vaccination. The origin of this receptor is a man in his fifties or sixties who received an inactivated influenza vaccine. The CDR3 coding sequence is TGTGCCAGCAGCATTTTACGGACAGGGTTAAACATTCAGTACTTC. Protein product: CASSILRTGLNIQYF.